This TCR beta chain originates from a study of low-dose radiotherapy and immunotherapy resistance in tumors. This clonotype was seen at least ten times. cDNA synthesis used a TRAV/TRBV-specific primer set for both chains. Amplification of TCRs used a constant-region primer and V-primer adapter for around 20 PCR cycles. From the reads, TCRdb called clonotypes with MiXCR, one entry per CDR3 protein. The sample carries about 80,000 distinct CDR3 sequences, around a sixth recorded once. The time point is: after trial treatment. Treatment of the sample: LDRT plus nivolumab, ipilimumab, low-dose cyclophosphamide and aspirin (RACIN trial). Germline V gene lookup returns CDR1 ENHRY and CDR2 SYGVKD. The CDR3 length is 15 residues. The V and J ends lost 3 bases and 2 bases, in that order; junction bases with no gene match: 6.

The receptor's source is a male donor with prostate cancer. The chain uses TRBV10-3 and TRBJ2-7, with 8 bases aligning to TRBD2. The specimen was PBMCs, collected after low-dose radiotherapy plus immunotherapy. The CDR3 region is CAISEGVAGTYEQYF. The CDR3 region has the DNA TGTGCCATCAGTGAAGGGGTAGCGGGGACCTACGAGCAGTACTTC.